These 21 T cell receptor beta chains were all obtained from the same sample, sequenced in a study of T-cell memory formation after mild COVID-19. One entry per CDR3 protein results from TCRdb running MiXCR on the 5' RACE reads. The repertoire holds 45,000 to 65,000 distinct CDR3 sequences, 9.5% seen once, with around 1.2% in the top ten. Sequenced material: PBMCs or a T cell subset sorted from them (not recorded which). Source of these receptors: a man aged 18 to 29 who had mild COVID-19 (a few samples of this study predate the infection). Cell type and time point are not known.

This clonotype showed up just a few times. The chain links TRBV7-2 to TRBJ2-5; tentative D call: TRBD1 (5 bases). The CDR3 covers 14 residues. Trimming took 5 bases from V and 5 from J, leaving 15 bases between them. Germline V CDR1 and CDR2: SGHTA, FQGNSA. CDR3 DNA sequence: TGTGCCAGCAGCCCAAGCAGGGTAGGGGAGACCCAGTACTTC. The encoded protein is CASSPSRVGETQYF.

In its sample, this clonotype was seen many times. The chain couples TRBV20-1 to TRBJ2-1; a weak D match, TRBD2 (5 bases). Germline CDR1 DFQATT, CDR2 SNEGSKA (reference sequence). Trimming stripped 6 bases from V and 8 bases from J, with 17 bases between. The length of the CDR3 is 13 residues. CDR3: CSALRSGGDEQFF. The CDR3 region has the DNA TGCAGTGCCCTGCGGAGCGGCGGCGATGAGCAGTTCTTC.

This clonotype was detected ten times or more. The V call is TRBV20-1, the J call TRBJ2-7, with TRBD1 matching over 8 bases. The CDR3 spans 13 residues. Trimming removed 5 bases from V and 1 base from J; junction bases left unmatched: 4. Germline V CDR1 and CDR2: DFQATT, SNEGSKA (reference sequence). The CDR3 region has the DNA TGCAGTGCTCTAGACAGGGGTTCCTACGAGCAGTACGTC. It codes for CSALDRGSYEQYV.

This clonotype showed up just a few times. This rearrangement joins TRBV7-2 to TRBJ2-2; TRBD2 might be the D (5 bases). Trimming cost V 5 bases and J 2 bases, with 12 bases left between them. There are 15 residues in the CDR3. Germline V lookup: CDR1 SGHTA, CDR2 FQGNSA. The CDR3: CASSPQEVNTGELFF. The CDR3 DNA sequence: TGTGCCAGCAGCCCCCAGGAGGTCAACACCGGGGAGCTGTTTTTT.

In its sample, this clonotype was seen many times. The CDR3, as DNA: TGTGCCAGCAGCTACCGGGACAAGGAGCAAGAGACCCAGTACTTC. As protein: CASSYRDKEQETQYF. The rearrangement joins TRBV7-9 to TRBJ2-5; perhaps TRBD1 as D (6 bases). V gave up 4 bases and J gave up 2 bases, with 14 bases separating them. The V gene's germline CDR1 is SEHNR and CDR2 FQNEAQ (reference sequence). There are 15 residues in the CDR3.

This clonotype occurred a few times. The chain combines TRBV5-5 with TRBJ1-5; D may be TRBD1 (5 bases). The CDR3 covers 16 residues. The ends were cut back, 2 bases at V and 4 bases at J, with 16 bases in the middle. Per the germline V gene, CDR1 is SGHKS and CDR2 is YYEKEE (reference sequence). CDR3 nucleotides: TGTGCCAGCAGCTTTGGGGCAGGGAGGTTTAATCAGCCCCAGCATTTT. Its translation: CASSFGAGRFNQPQHF. The full variable domain, completed using reference TRBV5-5 and TRBJ1-5, is DAGVTQSPTHLIKTRGQQVTLRCSPISGHKSVSWYQQVLGQGPQFIFQYYEKEERGRGNFPDRFSARQFPNYSSELNVNALLLGDSALYLCASSFGAGRFNQPQHFGDGTRLSIL.

DNA of the CDR3: TGTGCCAGCAGCCAACCACCACAGGGGGAGTACGAGCAGTACGTC. Residues: CASSQPPQGEYEQYV. V is TRBV4-2 and J is TRBJ2-7; 8 bases map to TRBD1. The CDR3 has 15 amino acids. Germline CDR1 LGHNA, CDR2 YNFKEQ. V shed 2 bases, J shed 4 bases, and the junction held 7 bases outside the gene matches.

This clonotype was seen a few times. V is TRBV7-8 and J is TRBJ2-5, with D maybe TRBD2 (7 bases). This CDR3 has 14 amino acids. Per the germline V gene, CDR1 is SGHVS and CDR2 is FQNEAQ. V was shortened by 1 base and J by 9 bases, with 15 bases between the two germline ends. The DNA for the CDR3 is TGTGCCAGCAGCTTAGTAGAGCAGGGGAGGGCCCAGTACTTC. Its protein is CASSLVEQGRAQYF. The complete variable domain, with remaining parts taken from reference TRBV7-8 and TRBJ2-5, reads GAGVSQSPRYKVAKRGQDVALRCDPISGHVSLFWYQQALGQGPEFLTYFQNEAQLDKSGLPSDRFFAERPEGSVSTLKIQRTQQEDSAVYLCASSLVEQGRAQYFGPGTRLLVL.

V and J are TRBV5-1 and TRBJ2-1; 11 positions match TRBD2. Per the germline V gene, CDR1 is SGHRS and CDR2 is YFSETQ. V gave up 5 bases and J gave up 1 base; unmatched junction bases: 5. The CDR3 sequence is 16 residues long. The CDR3 DNA follows: TGCGCCAGCAGGGTAGCGGGGGGGCCGTCCTACAATGAGCAGTTCTTC. The encoded protein is CASRVAGGPSYNEQFF.

The CDR3 DNA is TGTGCCACCAGCAGAGATCCCCGTGGGGGTCAGCCCCAGCATTTT. Its protein is CATSRDPRGGQPQHF. V usage is TRBV15 and J usage is TRBJ1-5; D is possibly TRBD1 (5 bases). Germline V gene sequence: CDR1 LNHNV, CDR2 YYDKDF (reference sequence). The CDR3 is 15 residues long. The V gene lost 0 bases and the J gene lost 6 bases, with 12 bases spanning the gap.

This chain joins TRBV11-1 and TRBJ2-5; no firm D call. The CDR3 is 13 residues long. CDR1 is SGHAT, CDR2 FQDESV, per germline (reference sequence). Trimming cost V 0 bases and J 7 bases, with 9 bases left between them. CDR3 nucleotide sequence: TGTGCCAGCAGCTTAGCTCGAATGAGGACCCAGTACTTC. The encoded protein is CASSLARMRTQYF.

In this sample, this clonotype turned up many times. J is TRBJ2-3 and V is TRBV28, with TRBD2 matching 7 bases. There are 14 residues in the CDR3. V shed 6 bases and J 3 bases; nucleotides not matched to a gene: 6. Germline loops: CDR1 MDHEN, CDR2 SYDVKM. DNA of the CDR3: TGTGCCAGCAGCTTCCTCGGGGGGACAGATACGCAGTATTTT. It yields the protein CASSFLGGTDTQYF.

This clonotype turned up a few times. This chain uses TRBV5-1 with TRBJ2-3, with D perhaps TRBD2 (6 bases). V lost 0 bases to trimming and J lost 4 bases, with 15 bases between them. The V gene's germline CDR1 is SGHRS and CDR2 YFSETQ. This CDR3 has 16 residues. The CDR3 reads CASSLGSSVAPDTQYF. The CDR3 DNA reads TGCGCCAGCAGCTTGGGATCTAGCGTCGCCCCAGATACGCAGTATTTT.

This clonotype was counted only a few times. V and J are TRBV29-1 and TRBJ1-1; no reliable D call. There are 12 residues in the CDR3. With 1 base removed from V and 7 bases from J, the gap between germline ends came to 10 bases. The germline V gene has CDR1 SQVTM and CDR2 ANQGSEA. This CDR3 is CSVEVRAIEAFF. For the CDR3, the DNA is TGCAGCGTTGAAGTTAGGGCAATTGAAGCTTTCTTT.

This chain links TRBV9 with TRBJ2-7; a weak D match, TRBD1 (6 bases). The CDR3 has 16 amino acids. Between the trimmed V and J ends, which lost 4 bases and 6 bases, there was a span of 23 bases. CDR1 and CDR2 (germline): SGDLS, YYNGEE. CDR3 in amino acids: CASSYAPGTTIREQYF. The DNA for the CDR3 is TGTGCCAGCAGCTATGCCCCCGGGACAACTATACGCGAGCAGTACTTC.

In this sample, this clonotype turned up a few times. This sequence joins TRBV5-1 and TRBJ2-5; the match to TRBD1 covers 7 bases. CDR1 is SGHRS, CDR2 YFSETQ, per germline. The J segment lost 1 base and the V segment lost 0 bases, leaving 9 bases of the junction unmatched. The CDR3 totals 17 residues. CDR3 loop: CASSLAITGVSQETQYF. Written as DNA, the CDR3 is TGCGCCAGCAGCTTGGCAATAACAGGGGTTTCCCAAGAGACCCAGTACTTC.

This clonotype was seen many times. The rearrangement uses TRBV7-3 and TRBJ2-2, with D perhaps being TRBD1 or TRBD2 (5 bases each). Germline V gene sequence: CDR1 SGHTA, CDR2 FQGTGA. Deletions cut 5 bases from V and 5 bases from J, with 15 bases between. The CDR3 covers 15 residues. CDR3 protein: CASSPRLGETGELFF. The CDR3 nucleotides are TGTGCCAGCAGCCCTCGGTTAGGGGAGACCGGGGAGCTGTTTTTT.

The chain joins TRBV6-4 to TRBJ2-3; 9 nucleotides agree with TRBD2. CDR1 MRHNA and CDR2 SNTAGT come from the germline V gene. After removal of 5 bases from V and 2 bases from J, the junction contained 8 bases not matched to a gene. The CDR3 is made up of 16 amino acids. DNA for the CDR3: TGTGCCAGCAGTATTCTAGCGGGGCTTCCCACAGATACGCAGTATTTT. Translated: CASSILAGLPTDTQYF.

The chain combines TRBV18 with TRBJ1-1; the D is unclear. V was pared by 3 bases and J by 10 bases, with 12 bases between. The CDR3 runs to 12 residues. CDR1 KGHSH and CDR2 LQKENI come from the germline V gene. The CDR3 sequence is CASSPLVGRAFF. CDR3 DNA: TGTGCCAGCTCACCCCTCGTCGGCCGAGCTTTCTTT.

This clonotype has only a few counts. This chain links TRBV6-5 with TRBJ2-7; the D is unclear. Trimming took off 5 bases at V and 6 bases at J, with 14 bases between the two ends. The CDR3 is made up of 13 amino acids. CDR1 MNHEY and CDR2 SVGAGI come from the germline V gene. The CDR3 DNA reads as TGTGCCAGCAGTCCCCTGGTCTTGGGCGAGCAGTACTTC. It codes for CASSPLVLGEQYF.

This chain links TRBV4-1 with TRBJ1-5, with D perhaps TRBD1 (5 bases). The CDR3 totals 18 residues. V was shortened by 0 bases and J by 4 bases, with 19 bases between the two germline ends. CDR1 and CDR2 (germline): MGHRA, YSYEKL. As DNA, the CDR3 is TGCGCCAGCAGCCAAGATCCGGGGTGGGACGGAGGGAATCAGCCCCAGCATTTT. It translates to CASSQDPGWDGGNQPQHF.